Listed below are T cell receptor beta chains from one sample, sequenced in a study of PD-1 blockade in classical Hodgkin lymphoma. Only in-frame clones appear in the TCRdb table, and some are missing; sequencing was by immunoSEQ multiplex PCR. The data show 47,000 or so clones, with about 73% seen just once and roughly 9.6% held by the top ten. The sample here was peripheral blood mononuclear cells (PBMCs), taken at baseline. The origin of the receptors is a human donor with classical Hodgkin lymphoma. The CDR3 runs from the conserved cysteine through the conserved F or W. D genes are given only for firm matches. Part of the rows lack a size; the others show once, few, many or a class for expanded clones.

D gene	V gene	clone size	J gene	CDR3 protein	CDR3 DNA
TRBD2	TRBV9	-	TRBJ2-2	CASSVDGGDGGTGELFF	TGTGCCAGCAGCGTAGATGGGGGGGATGGAGGCACCGGGGAGCTGTTTTTT
TRBD1	TRBV6-1	once	TRBJ2-7	CASGWDREYF	TGTGCCAGCGGATGGGACAGGGAGTACTTC
-	TRBV21-1	once	TRBJ2-2	CASSKRRGTLNTGELFF	TGTGCCAGCAGCAAAAGGAGGGGCACACTGAACACCGGGGAGCTGTTTTTT
-	TRBV7-9	-	TRBJ1-4	CASSLRTTNEKLFF	TGTGCCAGCAGCTTACGGACAACTAATGAAAAACTGTTTTTT
-	TRBV18	-	TRBJ1-2	CASSPGQSWDGYTF	TGTGCCAGCTCACCAGGGCAGTCCTGGGATGGCTACACCTTC
TRBD2	TRBV5-1	-	TRBJ2-1	CASSLAGTTPYNEQFF	TGCGCCAGCAGCTTGGCCGGGACTACGCCCTACAATGAGCAGTTCTTC
-	TRBV11-2	-	TRBJ2-5	CASSLEGRTAQETQYF	TGTGCCAGCAGCTTAGAAGGCCGGACAGCTCAAGAGACCCAGTACTTC
-	TRBV9	-	TRBJ1-3	CASSVLNSGNTIYF	TGTGCCAGCAGCGTTCTGAACTCTGGAAACACCATATATTTT
TRBD1	TRBV5-1	-	TRBJ2-1	CASSPFGGQVNNEQFF	TGCGCCAGCAGCCCGTTTGGGGGACAGGTAAACAATGAGCAGTTCTTC
-	TRBV5-4	-	TRBJ1-2	CASSLLDSSQYGYTF	TGTGCCAGCAGCTTGTTGGACAGTTCTCAATATGGCTACACCTTC
TRBD1	TRBV5-1	-	TRBJ1-2	CASSPGQGARDGYTF	TGCGCCAGCAGCCCGGGACAGGGGGCGAGGGATGGCTACACCTTC
TRBD1	TRBV7-9	few	TRBJ2-5	CALPGETGGAETQYF	TGTGCCTTACCCGGGGAGACAGGGGGCGCAGAGACCCAGTACTTC
-	TRBV5-5	few	TRBJ1-4	CASSLATNEKLFF	TGTGCCAGCAGCTTGGCCACCAATGAAAAACTGTTTTTT
-	TRBV7-8	-	TRBJ1-1	CASSPGSPEAFF	TGTGCCAGCAGCCCCGGGAGCCCTGAAGCTTTCTTT
-	TRBV29-1	few	TRBJ1-2	CSVLLRANYGYTF	TGCAGCGTTCTACTTAGGGCTAACTATGGCTACACCTTC
-	TRBV15	-	TRBJ1-1	CATSRDPLGSNTEAFF	TGTGCCACCAGCAGAGATCCCCTCGGCAGTAACACTGAAGCTTTCTTT
-	TRBV7-2	-	TRBJ1-6	CASSLGTYNSPLHF	TGTGCCAGCAGCTTAGGGACATATAATTCACCCCTCCACTTT
-	TRBV11-2	-	TRBJ2-5	CASSLGHSSGTQETQYF	TGTGCCAGCAGCTTGGGGCACAGTAGCGGAACCCAAGAGACCCAGTACTTC
-	TRBV7-8	-	TRBJ2-7	CASSSYYEQYF	TGTGCCAGCAGCTCCTACTACGAGCAGTACTTC
TRBD1	TRBV27	-	TRBJ2-5	CASSSDRGGETQYF	TGTGCCAGCAGTTCTGACAGGGGTGGAGAGACCCAGTACTTC
-	TRBV11-3	-	TRBJ2-3	CASSFLATDTQYF	TGTGCCAGCAGCTTCCTTGCGACAGATACGCAGTATTTT
-	TRBV6-4	-	TRBJ1-1	CASSPNQGNTEAFF	TGTGCCAGCAGCCCTAACCAGGGAAACACTGAAGCTTTCTTT
TRBD2	TRBV9	-	TRBJ2-1	CASSVGIGYAGGYFGSSYNEQFF	TGTGCCAGCAGCGTAGGTATCGGGTACGCGGGAGGGTATTTTGGGAGTTCCTACAATGAGCAGTTCTTC
TRBD1	TRBV5-8	-	TRBJ1-1	CASSFDRGKTEAFF	TGTGCCAGCAGCTTCGACAGGGGGAAGACTGAAGCTTTCTTT
-	TRBV5-8	once	TRBJ1-5	CASSLASGGWNQPQHF	TGTGCCAGCAGCTTGGCCTCGGGGGGATGGAATCAGCCCCAGCATTTT
-	TRBV25-1	-	TRBJ1-2	CASSESGAQGLDGYTF	TGTGCCAGCAGTGAATCTGGGGCACAGGGACTCGATGGCTACACCTTC
-	TRBV5-4	-	TRBJ1-1	CASSLAGGAEAFF	TGTGCCAGCAGCTTGGCGGGGGGTGCTGAAGCTTTCTTT
-	TRBV11-1	-	TRBJ2-7	CASSLVAAGYEQYF	TGTGCCAGCAGCTTAGTGGCAGCCGGCTACGAGCAGTACTTC
TRBD1	TRBV7-9	medium-sized	TRBJ2-7	CASSRQGKPYEQYF	TGTGCCAGCAGCAGACAGGGGAAACCCTACGAGCAGTACTTC
-	TRBV27	-	TRBJ2-1	CASSLSEGGTRGSYNEQFF	TGTGCCAGCAGTTTATCGGAGGGGGGGACAAGGGGGTCCTACAATGAGCAGTTCTTC
TRBD2	TRBV27	few	TRBJ2-5	CASWTSGGQTQYF	TGTGCCAGCTGGACTAGCGGGGGTCAGACCCAGTACTTC
TRBD2	TRBV7-9	-	TRBJ2-1	CASSLEGGGEQFF	TGTGCCAGCAGCTTAGAGGGCGGGGGAGAGCAGTTCTTC
-	TRBV27	-	TRBJ1-1	CATITDIPPEAFF	TGTGCCACAATCACGGACATTCCACCTGAAGCTTTCTTT
-	TRBV6-6	-	TRBJ1-4	CASKGTTTTNEKLFF	TGTGCCAGCAAGGGGACTACCACAACTAATGAAAAACTGTTTTTT
-	TRBV27	few	TRBJ2-7	CASRSQRVSHEQYF	TGTGCCAGCAGATCTCAGAGAGTTAGCCACGAGCAGTACTTC
TRBD1	TRBV13	-	TRBJ2-7	CASSAWTGASRYEQYF	TGTGCCAGCAGCGCATGGACAGGGGCTAGTCGATACGAGCAGTACTTC
-	TRBV2	-	TRBJ1-6	CASSEDGFVSPLHF	TGTGCCAGCAGTGAAGACGGGTTTGTTTCACCCCTCCACTTT
TRBD2	TRBV28	-	TRBJ2-1	CASSRLAGGRGEQFF	TGTGCCAGCAGCCGACTAGCGGGAGGTCGTGGTGAGCAGTTCTTC
TRBD2	TRBV2	-	TRBJ2-2	CASSERRGGTGELFF	TGTGCCAGCAGTGAACGGCGGGGGGGCACCGGGGAGCTGTTTTTT
TRBD1	TRBV28	-	TRBJ2-3	CASSYPGGRTDTQYF	TGTGCCAGCAGCTACCCAGGGGGCCGCACAGATACGCAGTATTTT
TRBD1	TRBV2	-	TRBJ1-3	CASSRTGRRNTIYF	TGTGCCAGCAGTAGGACAGGGCGGCGAAACACCATATATTTT
-	TRBV30	-	TRBJ2-5	CAGTGFGETQYF	TGTGCCGGCACGGGGTTTGGGGAGACCCAGTACTTC
TRBD1	TRBV27	-	TRBJ2-7	CASSSGQGPEQYF	TGTGCCAGCAGTTCCGGACAGGGCCCCGAGCAGTACTTC
-	TRBV30	few	TRBJ1-1	CAWRQPNTEAFF	TGTGCCTGGCGACAGCCTAACACTGAAGCTTTCTTT
-	TRBV9	few	TRBJ1-2	CASSVESRSNYGYTF	TGTGCCAGCAGCGTAGAGAGCAGGTCTAACTATGGCTACACCTTC
TRBD2	TRBV2	-	TRBJ2-7	CASSRLAGGQGEQYF	TGTGCCAGCAGTCGACTAGCGGGAGGGCAGGGCGAGCAGTACTTC
-	TRBV27	-	TRBJ2-7	CASSVADSSYEQYF	TGTGCCAGCAGTGTAGCGGATAGCTCCTACGAGCAGTACTTC
TRBD2	TRBV7-2	-	TRBJ2-3	CASSLIQGLATSKTDTQYF	TGTGCCAGCAGCTTGATTCAGGGACTAGCGACGTCCAAGACAGATACGCAGTATTTT
-	TRBV15	-	TRBJ2-3	CATSRGRGADTQYF	TGTGCCACCAGCAGAGGGAGGGGAGCAGATACGCAGTATTTT